The 28 T cell receptor beta chains presented below share a single source sample, sequenced in a study of T cells in localized non-small cell lung cancer. Clones were read by immunoSEQ multiplex PCR, and TCRdb kept only the in-frame ones, dropping some. The sample lists roughly 38,000 clones, roughly 85% occurring once. The specimen was peripheral blood mononuclear cells, collected before any cancer treatment. The receptors shown here come from a male donor at least 60 years old with stage II lung adenocarcinoma.

This chain uses TRBV29-1 with TRBJ2-7, with TRBD1 as a possible D gene (5 bases). Germline CDR1 and CDR2: SQVTM and ANQGSEA. There are 13 residues in the CDR3. The V gene lost 6 bases and the J gene lost 0 bases, with 12 bases spanning the gap. CDR3 bases: TGCAGCGTCGGTGGGGCTAGCTCCTACGAGCAGTACTTC. Its translation is CSVGGASSYEQYF.

This chain uses TRBV6-1 with TRBJ2-7; 7 nucleotides align to TRBD1. Germline V gene data show CDR1 as MNHNS and CDR2 as SASEGT. The CDR3 totals 15 residues. V was clipped by 2 bases and J by 2 bases; unmatched bases: 6. This CDR3 is CASSELVTGTYEQYF. CDR3 nucleotide sequence: TGTGCCAGCAGTGAATTGGTGACAGGGACCTACGAGCAGTACTTC.

The V call is TRBV30, the J call TRBJ2-3; 12 bases fit TRBD2. The germline V gene has CDR1 GTSNPN and CDR2 SVGIG (reference sequence). Germline trimming cut 4 bases from V and 6 bases from J; bases unmatched to any gene: 5. This CDR3 has 14 residues. The CDR3 DNA is TGTGCCTGGACCAGACTAGCGGGAGCGGATACGCAGTATTTT. Protein: CAWTRLAGADTQYF.

The table lists this clone with a few counts. V gene TRBV5-1 combines with J gene TRBJ2-3; the D gene is possibly TRBD1 (6 bases). V lost 3 bases and J 1 base, leaving 12 bases between the germline ends. Germline CDR1 reads SGHRS; CDR2 reads YFSETQ. This CDR3 contains 15 residues. The CDR3 protein is CASSYGQPRTDTQYF. The CDR3 DNA follows: TGCGCCAGCAGCTACGGACAGCCCCGCACAGATACGCAGTATTTT.

In this sample, this clone is medium-sized. The chain joins TRBV5-6 to TRBJ1-2; D possibly corresponds to TRBD1 (5 bases). The CDR3 is 15 amino acids. Germline lookup yields CDR1 SGHDT and CDR2 YYEEEE. The V end was cut by 0 bases, the J end by 8 bases, with 17 bases between. CDR3 DNA sequence: TGTGCCAGCAGCTTGGAGGGGTCAGGTCGGCAAGGCTACACCTTC. It translates to CASSLEGSGRQGYTF.

The rearrangement joins TRBV5-1 to TRBJ2-7, with 12 bases aligning to TRBD1. With V trimmed by 3 bases and J by 2 bases, 3 bases remained unmatched. Germline V gene data show CDR1 as SGHRS and CDR2 as YFSETQ. The CDR3 spans 15 residues. The CDR3 spells CASSSGTGGTYEQYF. CDR3 DNA: TGCGCCAGCAGCTCCGGGACAGGGGGCACCTACGAGCAGTACTTC.

V and J are TRBV28 and TRBJ1-2; D unclear. The germline V and J ends were trimmed by 6 bases and 4 bases, with 18 bases remaining between them. The CDR3 runs 15 residues. Germline CDR1 is MDHEN and CDR2 is SYDVKM. The CDR3 protein is CASRTGPRASYGYTF. CDR3 sequence (DNA): TGTGCCAGCAGAACCGGGCCCCGCGCGTCCTATGGCTACACCTTC.

The V gene is TRBV11-3, the J gene TRBJ2-7; maybe TRBD2 (6 bases). V was clipped by 3 bases and J by 2 bases, with 11 bases between them. This CDR3 has 14 residues. The germline V gene has CDR1 SGHNT and CDR2 YENEEA. CDR3 coding DNA: TGTGCCAGCAGCTTGAGCGGGTACCCCTACGAGCAGTACTTC. This encodes CASSLSGYPYEQYF.

The V gene is TRBV6-5, the J gene TRBJ1-2; D unresolved. Trimming removed 5 bases from V and 4 bases from J, with 17 bases in between. Germline values: CDR1 MNHEY, CDR2 SVGAGI. This CDR3 has 15 residues. DNA of the CDR3: TGTGCCAGCAGTGCCCGGGGAGGGTTTGGCTATGGCTACACCTTC. Translating it yields CASSARGGFGYGYTF.

J is TRBJ1-1 and V is TRBV5-1; D gene unclear. The germline V and J ends were trimmed by 4 bases and 1 base, with 17 bases remaining between them. CDR1 and CDR2 (germline): SGHRS, YFSETQ. The CDR3 loop spans 16 amino acids. The CDR3 sequence is CASSPRGRVKNTEAFF. The CDR3 DNA is TGCGCCAGCAGCCCGCGCGGTAGGGTAAAGAACACTGAAGCTTTCTTT.

This chain links TRBV19 with TRBJ2-1; D remains ambiguous. Germline lookup yields CDR1 LNHDA and CDR2 SQIVND (reference sequence). Trimming stripped 2 bases from V and 0 bases from J, with 2 bases between. CDR3 length: 13 amino acids. The DNA of the CDR3 is TGTGCCAGTAGTATAAGCTCCTACAATGAGCAGTTCTTC. Its protein product is CASSISSYNEQFF.

V usage is TRBV28 and J usage is TRBJ2-5; D not resolved. V was cut by 4 bases and J by 5 bases, with 8 bases left in between. The CDR3 has 12 amino acids. Germline V gene lookup returns CDR1 MDHEN and CDR2 SYDVKM. CDR3 coding DNA: TGTGCCAGCAGTTCCGGGCGGGAGACCCAGTACTTC. Translated: CASSSGRETQYF.

The V gene is TRBV10-2, the J gene TRBJ2-1; a weak D match, TRBD2 (6 bases). There are 14 residues in the CDR3. Germline CDR1 is WSHSY and CDR2 is SAAADI. V lost 10 bases, J lost 7 bases, and 20 bases lay in between. This CDR3 reads CATYGGGSGNEQFF. The CDR3 DNA reads TGCGCCACCTACGGAGGAGGGTCTGGGAATGAGCAGTTCTTC.

J is TRBJ1-2 and V is TRBV5-1, with TRBD1 matching 7 bases. V lost 0 bases and J lost 7; bases outside the gene matches: 6. The length of the CDR3 is 14 residues. Per germline, CDR1 SGHRS and CDR2 YFSETQ. In nucleotides, the CDR3 is TGCGCCAGCAGCTTGGGAGAGGGGGCAACTGGCTACACCTTC. Its translation is CASSLGEGATGYTF.

The V gene is TRBV21-1, the J gene TRBJ2-2. TRBV21-1 is marked as a pseudogene. This CDR3 spans 14 amino acids. CDR3: CASSKEGGNGELFF. The CDR3 coding sequence is TGTGCCAGCAGCAAAGAAGGGGGGAACGGGGAGCTGTTTTTT.

The rearrangement uses TRBV30 and TRBJ2-1; 16 bases line up with TRBD2. With 0 bases clipped from V and 5 bases from J, the junction kept 4 bases outside the gene matches. Germline lookup yields CDR1 GTSNPN and CDR2 SVGIG (reference sequence). The CDR3 consists of 17 residues. The DNA for the CDR3 is TGTGCCTGGAGTGTAATTGGGACTAGCGGGAGGGACAATGAGCAGTTCTTC. Translating it yields CAWSVIGTSGRDNEQFF.

The CDR3, as DNA: TGTGCCAGTAGTACACACAGGGGCTCTGGAAACACCATATATTTT. Protein product: CASSTHRGSGNTIYF. This chain uses TRBV19 with TRBJ1-3; 7 nucleotides line up with TRBD1. From germline, CDR1 is LNHDA and CDR2 SQIVND (reference sequence). The CDR3 has 15 residues. V trimming: 4 bases; J trimming: 0 bases; junction bases outside the gene matches: 3.

The genes are TRBV5-8 and TRBJ1-2; D unclear. V lost 0 bases, J lost 0 bases, and 9 bases lay in between. Germline CDR1 SGHTS, CDR2 YDEGEE. The CDR3 contains 15 residues. The CDR3 here is CASSLGQRTNYGYTF. As DNA, the CDR3 is TGTGCCAGCAGCTTGGGTCAGCGGACTAACTATGGCTACACCTTC.

V usage is TRBV19 and J usage is TRBJ2-5, with 8 bases fitting TRBD2. Germline V gene lookup returns CDR1 LNHDA and CDR2 SQIVND (reference sequence). The CDR3 covers 16 residues. V lost 6 bases to trimming and J lost 5 bases; unmatched junction nucleotides: 14. This CDR3 reads CASSPGSAGEGETQYF. The CDR3 coding sequence is TGTGCCAGTAGCCCAGGATCAGCGGGAGAGGGGGAGACCCAGTACTTC.

The CDR3 region is CASSIGGTEAFF. The CDR3 nucleotides are TGCGCCAGCAGCATCGGGGGGACTGAAGCTTTCTTT. The rearrangement uses TRBV5-1 and TRBJ1-1; the D gene is possibly TRBD1 (5 bases). V was clipped by 4 bases and J by 5 bases, with 9 bases between them. This CDR3 region has 12 residues. Germline CDR1 SGHRS, CDR2 YFSETQ.

This rearrangement joins TRBV2 to TRBJ1-6; D remains unclear. CDR3 size: 11 residues. With 6 bases removed from V and 13 bases from J, the gap between germline ends came to 10 bases. Per the germline V gene, CDR1 is SNHLY and CDR2 is FYNNEI. The CDR3 DNA follows: TGTGCCAGCAGCTTCGAGAATCCCCTCCACTTT. Its protein is CASSFENPLHF.

In nucleotides, the CDR3 is TGTGCCAGCAGGCTCAGAACAACTAATGAAAAACTGTTTTTT. This codes for CASRLRTTNEKLFF. V is TRBV7-2 and J is TRBJ1-4, with unresolved D. Looked up from germline, CDR1 is SGHTA and CDR2 is FQGNSA. Trimming cost V 6 bases and J 0 bases, with 8 bases left between them. This CDR3 is 14 amino acids long. Variable domain in full (rest from reference TRBV7-2 and TRBJ1-4): GAGVSQSPSNKVTEKGKDVELRCDPISGHTALYWYRQSLGQGLEFLIYFQGNSAPDKSGLPSDRFSAERTGGSVSTLTIQRTQQEDSAVYLCASRLRTTNEKLFFGSGTQLSVL.

The V call is TRBV5-1, the J call TRBJ1-1; unclear D gene. With 7 bases removed from V and 1 base from J, the gap between germline ends came to 11 bases. This CDR3 spans 13 amino acids. Germline loops: CDR1 SGHRS, CDR2 YFSETQ. This CDR3 is CASYRTENTEAFF. DNA for the CDR3: TGCGCCAGCTACCGGACGGAGAACACTGAAGCTTTCTTT.

The CDR3 coding sequence is TGTGCCATAAAAGCGGGGGGCGATGTGACTGAAGCTTTCTTT. This codes for CAIKAGGDVTEAFF. The rearrangement uses TRBV19 and TRBJ1-1; the D gene is possibly TRBD1 (6 bases). Germline V lookup: CDR1 LNHDA, CDR2 SQIVND (reference sequence). CDR3 length: 14 residues. Trimming took 10 bases from V and 5 from J, leaving 20 bases between them. Complete variable domain (other parts from reference TRBV19 and TRBJ1-1): DGGITQSPKYLFRKEGQNVTLSCEQNLNHDAMYWYRQDPGQGLRLIYYSQIVNDFQKGDIAEGYSVSREKKESFPLTVTSAQKNPTAFYLCAIKAGGDVTEAFFGQGTRLTVV.

The chain uses TRBV6-1 and TRBJ1-1; D possibly corresponds to TRBD1 (6 bases). CDR1 and CDR2 from the germline V gene are MNHNS and SASEGT. The V end was cut by 4 bases, the J end by 1 base, with 13 bases between. The CDR3 length is 15 residues. CDR3 coding DNA: TGTGCCAGCAGTGGCCTCCTGACAGGGAACACTGAAGCTTTCTTT. This gives the protein CASSGLLTGNTEAFF.

V and J are TRBV12-5 and TRBJ2-7; TRBD1 matches at 7 bases. The junction had 3 bases not matched to a gene; V was cut back by 5 bases and J by 2 bases. Germline V lookup: CDR1 LGHNT, CDR2 FRNRAP. The CDR3 totals 13 residues. CDR3 sequence: CASGGQGAYEQYF. The CDR3 DNA sequence: TGTGCTAGTGGTGGGCAGGGGGCCTACGAGCAGTACTTC.

The V gene is TRBV4-2, the J gene TRBJ2-1; TRBD2 matches at 7 bases. CDR3 length equals 14 residues. Germline V gene sequence: CDR1 LGHNA, CDR2 YNFKEQ. Trimming took 4 bases from V and 5 from J; bases not matched to a gene: 5. CDR3 coding DNA: TGTGCCAGCAGCCCCGGGACTATAGACAATGAGCAGTTCTTC. It is translated as CASSPGTIDNEQFF.

This clone came up once. V is TRBV6-5 and J is TRBJ2-1; 10 bases align to TRBD1. CDR3 size: 15 residues. CDR1 and CDR2 from the germline V gene are MNHEY and SVGAGI. The trim removed 5 bases at V and 4 bases at J, leaving 5 bases unmatched. CDR3 amino acids: CASSPGTGAYNEQFF. The DNA for the CDR3 is TGTGCCAGCAGTCCCGGGACAGGGGCGTACAATGAGCAGTTCTTC.